This entry is about one T cell receptor beta chain. The sample belongs to a study of blood T cell repertoires in COVID-19. The germline gives CDR1 MNHEY, CDR2 SVGAGI. There are 16 residues in the CDR3. V lost 0 bases to trimming and J lost 2 bases; unmatched junction nucleotides: 5. In the original analysis: The assay estimated nucleated cells by amplifying reference gene primers. The table came from immunoSEQ multiplex PCR; TCRdb's copy has only in-frame clones and leaves some out. Clonal size and the V and J genes are those of that table, whereas D and trimming came from the DNA. The sample carries over 200,000 clones, approximately 86% recorded once.

This chain joins TRBV6-5 and TRBJ1-2, with 8 positions matching TRBD1. Specimen: peripheral blood. The clonotype originates from a man aged 35 to 55 who had recovered from COVID-19. In DNA, the CDR3 is TGTGCCAGCAGTTACTCGAGTTACAGGGGGAACTATGGCTACACCTTC. Translating gives CASSYSSYRGNYGYTF.